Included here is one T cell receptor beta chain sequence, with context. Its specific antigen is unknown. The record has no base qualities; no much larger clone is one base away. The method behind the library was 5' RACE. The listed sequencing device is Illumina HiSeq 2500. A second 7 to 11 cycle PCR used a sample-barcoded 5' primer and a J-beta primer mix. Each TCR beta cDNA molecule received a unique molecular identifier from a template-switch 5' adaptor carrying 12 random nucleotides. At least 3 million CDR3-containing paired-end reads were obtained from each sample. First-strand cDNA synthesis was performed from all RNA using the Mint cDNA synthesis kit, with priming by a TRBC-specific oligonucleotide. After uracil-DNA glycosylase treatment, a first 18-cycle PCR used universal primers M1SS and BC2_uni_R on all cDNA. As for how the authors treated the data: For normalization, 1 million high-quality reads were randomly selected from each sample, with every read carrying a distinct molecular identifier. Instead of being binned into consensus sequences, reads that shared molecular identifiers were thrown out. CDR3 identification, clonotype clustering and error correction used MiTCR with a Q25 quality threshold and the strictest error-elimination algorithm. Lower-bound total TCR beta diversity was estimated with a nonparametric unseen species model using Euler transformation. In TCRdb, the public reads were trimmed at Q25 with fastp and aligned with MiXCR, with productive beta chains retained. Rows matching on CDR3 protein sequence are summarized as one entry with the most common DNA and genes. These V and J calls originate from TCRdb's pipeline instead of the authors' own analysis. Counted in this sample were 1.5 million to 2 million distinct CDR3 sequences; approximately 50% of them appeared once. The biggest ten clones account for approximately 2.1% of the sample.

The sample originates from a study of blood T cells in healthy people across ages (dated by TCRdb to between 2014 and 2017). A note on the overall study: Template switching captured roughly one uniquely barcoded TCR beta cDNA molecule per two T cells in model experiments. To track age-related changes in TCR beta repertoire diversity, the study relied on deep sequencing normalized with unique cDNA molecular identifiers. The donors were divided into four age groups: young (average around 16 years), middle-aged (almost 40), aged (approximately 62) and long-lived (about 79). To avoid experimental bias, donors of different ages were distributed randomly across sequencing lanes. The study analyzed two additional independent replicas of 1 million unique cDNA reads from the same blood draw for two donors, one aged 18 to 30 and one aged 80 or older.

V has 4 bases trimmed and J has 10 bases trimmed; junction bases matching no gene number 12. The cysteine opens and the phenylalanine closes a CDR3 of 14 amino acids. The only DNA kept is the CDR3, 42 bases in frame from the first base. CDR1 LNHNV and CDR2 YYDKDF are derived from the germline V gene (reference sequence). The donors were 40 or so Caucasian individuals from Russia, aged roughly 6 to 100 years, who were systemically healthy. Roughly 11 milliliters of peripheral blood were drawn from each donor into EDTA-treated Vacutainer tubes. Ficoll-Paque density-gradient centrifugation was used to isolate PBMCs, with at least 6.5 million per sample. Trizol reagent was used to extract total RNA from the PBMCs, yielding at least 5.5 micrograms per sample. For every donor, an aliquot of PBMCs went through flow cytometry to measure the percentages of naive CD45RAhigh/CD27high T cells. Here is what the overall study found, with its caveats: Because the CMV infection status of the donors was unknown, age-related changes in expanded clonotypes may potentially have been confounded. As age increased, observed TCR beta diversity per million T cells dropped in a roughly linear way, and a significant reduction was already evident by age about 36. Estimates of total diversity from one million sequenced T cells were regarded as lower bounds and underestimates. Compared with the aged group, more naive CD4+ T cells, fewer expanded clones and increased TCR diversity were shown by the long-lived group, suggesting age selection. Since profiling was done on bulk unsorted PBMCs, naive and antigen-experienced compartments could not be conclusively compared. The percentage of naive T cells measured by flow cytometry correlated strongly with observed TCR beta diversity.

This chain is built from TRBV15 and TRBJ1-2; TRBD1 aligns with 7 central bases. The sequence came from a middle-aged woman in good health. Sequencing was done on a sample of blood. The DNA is TGTGCCACCAGCAATAGAGGACAGGCCCCTTTCTACACCTTC. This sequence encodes CATSNRGQAPFYTF.